Only one count was recorded for the clone carrying this T cell receptor beta chain. In the original analysis: By means of reference gene primer amplification, nucleated cell counts were estimated. Assay used: immunoSEQ multiplex PCR; TCRdb lists only in-frame clones, some missing. V, J and clone size derive from that table, while D and trimming were established from the DNA sequence. This sample has 130,000 or so clones, with around 89% found just once. The length of the CDR3 is 18 residues. CDR1 and CDR2 (germline): KGHDR, SFDVKD. V dropped 3 bases and J dropped 4; count of bases not matched to a gene: 9. The data originate from a study of blood T cell repertoires in COVID-19. Study-wide background: Samples taken during acute and convalescent COVID-19 were collected in the United States, Italy and Spain. The analysed material was cDNA or gDNA that came from T cells, B-cell-depleted T cells, or PBMCs.

The genes are TRBV24-1 and TRBJ2-5; TRBD2 agrees at 14 bases. The source is a man between 50 and 59 years old with active or convalescent COVID-19. Sequencing was done on a sample of peripheral blood. The CDR3 DNA reads TGTGCCACCAGTGATCAGACAAAGGGACTAGCGGGGGCAGAGACCCAGTACTTC. This codes for CATSDQTKGLAGAETQYF.